The 10 T cell receptor beta chains listed next were all sequenced from one sample in a study of blood T cell repertoires in COVID-19 (TCRdb year 2020). Library prep was done by the immunoSEQ multiplex PCR assay. Sourced from immuneACCESS, this table was stored by TCRdb with only in-frame sequences that have V and J called. A share of the clones is absent; for the studies checked, an unresolved V gene accounts for under half, and the remainder has no known explanation. The sample profile shows about 140,000 clones; roughly 90% of them were found once. Approximately 2.4% of the sample belongs to the ten largest clones. The sequencing input was peripheral blood. Receptor source: a human donor with COVID-19, enrolled during active disease. The donor label of this sample is uncertain.

The rearrangement joins TRBV24-1 to TRBJ1-1, with TRBD1 as a possible D gene (5 bases). The CDR3 is 17 residues long. The V end lost 1 base, the J end lost 0 bases, and 14 bases lay between the germline ends. The germline V gene encodes CDR1 KGHDR and CDR2 SFDVKD. The CDR3 region has the DNA TGTGCCACCAGTGATTTCGGGATGAGGGACTTGAACACTGAAGCTTTCTTT. It specifies CATSDFGMRDLNTEAFF.

The V call is TRBV6-1, the J call TRBJ2-7, with 7 bases aligning to TRBD1. The V gene end was trimmed by 1 base and the J gene end by 4 bases; junction bases not matched to a gene: 4. Germline V gives CDR1 MNHNS, CDR2 SASEGT. CDR3 length: 14 amino acids. This CDR3 is CASSEGTGRYEQYF. In DNA form, the CDR3 reads TGTGCCAGCAGTGAAGGGACAGGCCGTTACGAGCAGTACTTC.

J is TRBJ1-1 and V is TRBV5-1; 9 bases are shared with TRBD1. The V segment lost 3 bases and the J segment 3 bases; nucleotides outside the gene matches: 9. Germline lookup yields CDR1 SGHRS and CDR2 YFSETQ. The CDR3 spans 16 residues. CDR3 sequence reads: CASSWERTGVDTEAFF. The DNA for the CDR3 is TGCGCCAGCAGCTGGGAAAGGACAGGGGTGGACACTGAAGCTTTCTTT.

The chain uses TRBV6-4 and TRBJ2-3; TRBD2 is a possible D gene (6 bases). The CDR3 is made up of 12 amino acids. V was shortened by 4 bases and J by 11 bases, with 13 bases between the two germline ends. Per germline, CDR1 MRHNA and CDR2 SNTAGT. CDR3 DNA: TGTGCCAGCAGTGGCCCCGGGACTCGGCAGTATTTT. Residues: CASSGPGTRQYF.

The chain uses TRBV15 and TRBJ1-1; D is ambiguous. This CDR3 is 14 amino acids long. Germline CDR1 and CDR2: LNHNV and YYDKDF (reference sequence). Between the trimmed V and J ends, which lost 7 bases and 4 bases, there was a span of 16 bases. This chain's CDR3 is CATTEDGGFTEAFF. The CDR3 DNA follows: TGTGCCACCACCGAAGATGGAGGGTTCACTGAAGCTTTCTTT.

The J gene is TRBJ1-4, the V gene TRBV5-1; 7 bases match TRBD1. The germline gives CDR1 SGHRS, CDR2 YFSETQ. V trimming: 7 bases; J trimming: 4 bases; junction bases outside the gene matches: 10. CDR3 size: 15 residues. The CDR3 DNA sequence: TGCGCCAGCTCTGAGGGACAGCTGTTTAATGAAAAACTGTTTTTT. Amino acids: CASSEGQLFNEKLFF.

The rearrangement joins TRBV3-1 (or the pseudogene TRBV3-2) to TRBJ1-3; TRBD1 matches at 8 bases. The ends lost 6 bases at V and 4 bases at J; junction bases unmatched: 5. The CDR3 length is 14 residues. Germline V gene sequence: CDR1 LGHDT, CDR2 YNNKEL (reference sequence). CDR3 sequence: CASSLGQGGNTIYF. CDR3 nucleotides: TGTGCCAGCAGTCTTGGACAGGGAGGAAACACCATATATTTT.

The chain employs TRBV7-9 and TRBJ1-3; D is uncertain. This CDR3 is built from 14 residues. From germline, CDR1 is SEHNR and CDR2 FQNEAQ (reference sequence). The V gene lost 5 bases and the J gene lost 0 bases, with 8 bases spanning the gap. The CDR3 sequence is CASSLRFSGNTIYF. CDR3 DNA: TGTGCCAGCAGCCTTCGTTTCTCTGGAAACACCATATATTTT.

This chain joins TRBV6-5 and TRBJ2-1; the D gene is possibly TRBD1 (5 bases). This CDR3 has 14 amino acids. Germline lookup yields CDR1 MNHEY and CDR2 SVGAGI. CDR3 residues: CATITNQGYNEQFF. The CDR3, as DNA: TGTGCGACCATAACTAACCAGGGCTACAATGAGCAGTTCTTC.

This clone came up a few times. Distinct nucleotide sequences in the sample also encode this CDR3. J is TRBJ1-2 and V is TRBV29-1; TRBD1 matches 12 bases. CDR1 SQVTM and CDR2 ANQGSEA come from the germline V gene. V lost 7 bases and J lost 7; bases outside the gene matches: 4. The CDR3 is 12 residues long. In DNA form, the CDR3 reads TGCAGCGGGGGACAGGGGGCGTTTGGCTACACCTTC. Its protein product is CSGGQGAFGYTF.